A selection of T cell receptor beta chains follows, all from one sample in a study of neurological immune-mediated disorders. MiXCR, applied by TCRdb to the 5' RACE reads, yields one record per CDR3 protein. The sample has tens of thousands of distinct CDR3 sequences, about 1.6% seen once. Input material: PBMCs. The receptors shown here come from a woman in her 30s with multiple sclerosis. Both conserved end residues are part of each CDR3. Each record gives: J gene, D gene, V gene, clone size, CDR3 protein, CDR3 DNA. A D gene is named only where the DNA matches it firmly. Part of the rows lack a size; the others show once, few, many or a class for expanded clones.

TRBJ1-1,TRBD1,TRBV5-8,many,CASRAGGLMNTEAFF,TGTGCCAGCAGGGCAGGGGGTTTGATGAACACTGAAGCTTTCTTT
TRBJ2-7,.,TRBV3-1,many,CASSQGPGEQYF,TGTGCCAGCAGCCAAGGACCAGGGGAACAGTACTTC
TRBJ1-2,TRBD1,TRBV5-1,many,CASSAKSTGGIYGYTF,TGCGCCAGCAGCGCGAAATCGACAGGGGGCATCTATGGCTACACCTTC
TRBJ2-7,.,TRBV7-6,many,CASSLRITSEQYF,TGTGCCAGCAGCTTACGTATTACCTCCGAGCAGTACTTC
TRBJ2-7,TRBD1,TRBV20-1,many,CSALSGQGGPHEQYF,TGCAGTGCTTTGTCAGGACAGGGGGGTCCCCACGAGCAGTACTTC
TRBJ2-1,.,TRBV6-5,many,CASSYSLGDEQFF,TGTGCCAGCAGTTACAGTCTTGGGGATGAGCAGTTCTTC
TRBJ2-7,TRBD1,TRBV3-1,many,CASSQGRTGPSYEQYF,TGTGCCAGCAGCCAAGGTAGGACAGGCCCATCCTACGAGCAGTACTTC
TRBJ2-1,TRBD2,TRBV29-1,many,CSVKAGGPNEQFF,TGCAGCGTCAAAGCGGGGGGCCCCAATGAGCAGTTCTTC
TRBJ1-1,.,TRBV6-5,many,CASSYRTENTEAFF,TGTGCCAGCAGTTACCGGACAGAGAACACTGAAGCTTTCTTT
TRBJ1-1,.,TRBV27,many,CASSLGWGVRMNTEAFF,TGTGCCAGCAGTTTAGGTTGGGGGGTCCGAATGAACACTGAAGCTTTCTTT
TRBJ2-5,.,TRBV27,many,CASSGPSQETQYF,TGTGCCAGCAGTGGACCGTCACAAGAGACCCAGTACTTC
TRBJ2-6,TRBD1,TRBV5-1,many,CASSWRQGSTGANVLTF,TGCGCCAGCAGCTGGCGACAGGGTTCGACTGGGGCCAACGTCCTGACTTTC
TRBJ2-7,.,TRBV6-2/TRBV6-3,many,CASSRSYEQYF,TGTGCCAGCAGTCGGTCATACGAGCAGTACTTC
TRBJ1-1,.,TRBV12-3/TRBV12-4,.,CANSRMRDTEAFF,TGTGCCAACTCACGAATGAGGGACACTGAAGCTTTCTTT
TRBJ2-1,TRBD1,TRBV20-1,many,CSARRTGGINEQFF,TGCAGTGCCCGGCGGACAGGGGGGATCAATGAGCAGTTCTTC
TRBJ2-7,TRBD2,TRBV20-1,many,CSALAGDPYEQYF,TGCAGTGCACTAGCGGGGGACCCCTACGAGCAGTACTTC